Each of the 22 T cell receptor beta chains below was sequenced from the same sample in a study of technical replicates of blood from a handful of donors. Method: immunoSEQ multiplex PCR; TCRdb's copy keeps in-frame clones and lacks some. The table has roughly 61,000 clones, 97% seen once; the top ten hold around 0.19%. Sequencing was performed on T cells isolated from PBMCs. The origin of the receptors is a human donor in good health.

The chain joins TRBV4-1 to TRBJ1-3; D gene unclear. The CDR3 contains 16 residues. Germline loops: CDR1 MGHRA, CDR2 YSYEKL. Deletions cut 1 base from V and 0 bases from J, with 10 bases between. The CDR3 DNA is TGCGCCAGCAGCCAAGCCGGGTTCTCCTCTGGAAACACCATATATTTT. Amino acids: CASSQAGFSSGNTIYF.

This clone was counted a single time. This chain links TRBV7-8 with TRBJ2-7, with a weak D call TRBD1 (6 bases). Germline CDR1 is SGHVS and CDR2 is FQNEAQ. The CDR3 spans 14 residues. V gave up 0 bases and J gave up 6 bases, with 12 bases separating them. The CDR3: CASSLAGASGEQYF. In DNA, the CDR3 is TGTGCCAGCAGCTTAGCGGGGGCGAGCGGCGAGCAGTACTTC.

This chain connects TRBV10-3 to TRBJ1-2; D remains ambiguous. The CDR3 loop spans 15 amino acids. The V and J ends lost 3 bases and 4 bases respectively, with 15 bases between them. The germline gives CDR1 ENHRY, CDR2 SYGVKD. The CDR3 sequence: CAISDPGGGSYGYTF. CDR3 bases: TGTGCCATCAGTGATCCCGGAGGCGGGTCCTATGGCTACACCTTC.

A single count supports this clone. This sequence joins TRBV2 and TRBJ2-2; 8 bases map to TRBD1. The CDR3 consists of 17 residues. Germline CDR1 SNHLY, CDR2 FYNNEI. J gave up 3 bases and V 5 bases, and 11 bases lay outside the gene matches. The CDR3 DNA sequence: TGTGCCAGCAGTTTTCTTAGGACAGGGTTACACACCGGGGAGCTGTTTTTT. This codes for CASSFLRTGLHTGELFF.

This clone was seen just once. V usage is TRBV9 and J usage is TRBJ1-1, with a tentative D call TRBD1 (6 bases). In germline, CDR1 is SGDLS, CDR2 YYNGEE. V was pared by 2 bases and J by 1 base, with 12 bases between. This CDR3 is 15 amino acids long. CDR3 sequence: CASSVRQERNTEAFF. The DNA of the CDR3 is TGTGCCAGCAGCGTCCGACAGGAACGGAACACTGAAGCTTTCTTT.

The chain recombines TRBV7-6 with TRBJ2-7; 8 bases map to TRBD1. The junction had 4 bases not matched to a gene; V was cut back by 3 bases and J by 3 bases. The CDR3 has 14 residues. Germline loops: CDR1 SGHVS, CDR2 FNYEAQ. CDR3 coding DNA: TGTGCCAGCAGCTTGACAGGGGTGGACTACGAGCAGTACTTC. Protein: CASSLTGVDYEQYF. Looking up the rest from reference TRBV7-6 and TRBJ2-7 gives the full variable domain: GAGVSQSPRYKVTKRGQDVALRCDPISGHVSLYWYRQALGQGPEFLTYFNYEAQQDKSGLPNDRFSAERPEGSISTLTIQRTEQRDSAMYRCASSLTGVDYEQYFGPGTRLTVT.

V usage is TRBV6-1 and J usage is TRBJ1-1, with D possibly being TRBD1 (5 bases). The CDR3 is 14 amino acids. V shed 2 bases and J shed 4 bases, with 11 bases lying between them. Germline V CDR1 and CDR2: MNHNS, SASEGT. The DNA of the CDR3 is TGTGCCAGCAGTGAAAAGGGGAAGGGCACTGAAGCTTTCTTT. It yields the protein CASSEKGKGTEAFF.

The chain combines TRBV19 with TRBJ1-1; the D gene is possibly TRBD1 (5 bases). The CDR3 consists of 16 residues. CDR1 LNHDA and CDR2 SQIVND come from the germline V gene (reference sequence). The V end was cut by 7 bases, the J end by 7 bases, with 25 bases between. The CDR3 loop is CASTMGGVTRTVEAFF. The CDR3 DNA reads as TGTGCCAGTACCATGGGGGGTGTCACCCGCACCGTTGAAGCTTTCTTT.

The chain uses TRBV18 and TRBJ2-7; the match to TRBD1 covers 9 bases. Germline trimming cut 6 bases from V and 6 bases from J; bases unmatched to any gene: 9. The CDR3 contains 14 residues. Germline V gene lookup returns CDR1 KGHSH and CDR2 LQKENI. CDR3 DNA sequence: TGTGCCAGCTCCCAGACCGGGACAGGGACCGAGCAGTACTTC. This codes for CASSQTGTGTEQYF.

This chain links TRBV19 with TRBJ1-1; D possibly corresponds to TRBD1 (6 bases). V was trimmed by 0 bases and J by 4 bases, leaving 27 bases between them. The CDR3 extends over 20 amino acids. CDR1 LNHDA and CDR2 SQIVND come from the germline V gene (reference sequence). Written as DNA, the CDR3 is TGTGCCAGTAGTATAGATGTCGGGGACATGGCCACCCCGGATTTCACTGAAGCTTTCTTT. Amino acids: CASSIDVGDMATPDFTEAFF.

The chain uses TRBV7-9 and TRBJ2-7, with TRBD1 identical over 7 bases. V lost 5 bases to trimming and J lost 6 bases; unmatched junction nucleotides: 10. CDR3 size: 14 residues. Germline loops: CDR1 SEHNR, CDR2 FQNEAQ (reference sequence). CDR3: CASSPRTGPIEQYF. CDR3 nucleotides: TGTGCCAGCAGCCCACGGACAGGTCCGATCGAGCAGTACTTC.

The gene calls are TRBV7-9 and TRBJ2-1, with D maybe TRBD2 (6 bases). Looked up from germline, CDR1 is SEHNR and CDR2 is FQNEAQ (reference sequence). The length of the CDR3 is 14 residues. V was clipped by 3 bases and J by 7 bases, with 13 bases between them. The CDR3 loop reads CASSFGRGLNEQFF. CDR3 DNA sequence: TGTGCCAGCAGCTTTGGTCGGGGGTTAAATGAGCAGTTCTTC.

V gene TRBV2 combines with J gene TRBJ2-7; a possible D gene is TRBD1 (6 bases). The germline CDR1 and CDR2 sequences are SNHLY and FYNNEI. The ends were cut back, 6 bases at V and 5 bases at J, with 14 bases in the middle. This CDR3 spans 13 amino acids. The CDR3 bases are TGTGCCAGCAGCGCCAGGGGTAGGAACGAGCAGTACTTC. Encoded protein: CASSARGRNEQYF.

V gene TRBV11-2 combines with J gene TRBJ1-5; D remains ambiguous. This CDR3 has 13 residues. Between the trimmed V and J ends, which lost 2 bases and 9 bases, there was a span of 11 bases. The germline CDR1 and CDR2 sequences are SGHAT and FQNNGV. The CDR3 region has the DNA TGTGCCAGCAGCTTAAACCAGGTTGGGCCCCAGCATTTT. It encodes CASSLNQVGPQHF.

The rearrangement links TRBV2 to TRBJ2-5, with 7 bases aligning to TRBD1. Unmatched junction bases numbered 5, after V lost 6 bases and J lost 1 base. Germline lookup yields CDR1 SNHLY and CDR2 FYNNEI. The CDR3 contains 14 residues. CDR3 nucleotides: TGTGCCAGCAGCGTATCAGGGGGCCAAGAGACCCAGTACTTC. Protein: CASSVSGGQETQYF.

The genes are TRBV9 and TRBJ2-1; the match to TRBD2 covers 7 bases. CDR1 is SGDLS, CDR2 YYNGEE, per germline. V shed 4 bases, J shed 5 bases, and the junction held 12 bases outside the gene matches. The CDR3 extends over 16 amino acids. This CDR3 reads CASSLSGGRGDNEQFF. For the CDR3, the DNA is TGTGCCAGCAGCCTGAGTGGAGGGAGGGGTGACAATGAGCAGTTCTTC.

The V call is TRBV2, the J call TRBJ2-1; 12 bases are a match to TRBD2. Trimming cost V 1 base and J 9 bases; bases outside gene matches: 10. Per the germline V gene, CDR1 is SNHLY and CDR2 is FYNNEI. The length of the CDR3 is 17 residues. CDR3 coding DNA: TGTGCCAGCAGTGAAGGAGGGCTAGCGGGAGGGCTAAGTGAGCAGTTCTTC. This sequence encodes CASSEGGLAGGLSEQFF.

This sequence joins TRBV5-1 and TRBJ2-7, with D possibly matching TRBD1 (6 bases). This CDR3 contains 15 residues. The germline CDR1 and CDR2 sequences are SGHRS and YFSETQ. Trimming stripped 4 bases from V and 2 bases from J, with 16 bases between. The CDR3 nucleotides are TGCGCCAGCAGCCTCAATACAGGACAGCCCTACGAGCAGTACTTC. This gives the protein CASSLNTGQPYEQYF.

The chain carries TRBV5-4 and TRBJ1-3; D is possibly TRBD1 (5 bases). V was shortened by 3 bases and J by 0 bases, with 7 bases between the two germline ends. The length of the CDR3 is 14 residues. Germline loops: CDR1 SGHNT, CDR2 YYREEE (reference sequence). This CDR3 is CASSSTDSGNTIYF. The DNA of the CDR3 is TGTGCCAGCAGCTCGACAGACTCTGGAAACACCATATATTTT. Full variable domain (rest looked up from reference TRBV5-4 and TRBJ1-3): ETGVTQSPTHLIKTRGQQVTLRCSSQSGHNTVSWYQQALGQGPQFIFQYYREEENGRGNFPPRFSGLQFPNYSSELNVNALELDDSALYLCASSSTDSGNTIYFGEGSWLTVV.

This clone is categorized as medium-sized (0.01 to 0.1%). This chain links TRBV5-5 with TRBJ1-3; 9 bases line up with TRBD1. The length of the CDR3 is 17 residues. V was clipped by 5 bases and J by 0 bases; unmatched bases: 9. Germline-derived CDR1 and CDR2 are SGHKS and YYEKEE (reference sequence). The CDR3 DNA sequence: TGTGCCAGCAGACGATCCCCGGGACAGGGCTCTGGAAACACCATATATTTT. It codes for CASRRSPGQGSGNTIYF.

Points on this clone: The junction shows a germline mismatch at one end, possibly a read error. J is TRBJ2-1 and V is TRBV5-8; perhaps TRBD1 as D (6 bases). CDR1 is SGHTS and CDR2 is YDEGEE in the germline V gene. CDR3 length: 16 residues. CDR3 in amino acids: CASSLADRNGWNEQFF. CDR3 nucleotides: TGTGCCAGCAGTTTGGCCGACAGGAACGGGTGGAATGAGCAGTTCTTC. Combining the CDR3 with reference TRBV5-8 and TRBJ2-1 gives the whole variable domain EAGVTQSPTHLIKTRGQQATLRCSPISGHTSVYWYQQALGLGLQFLLWYDEGEERNRGNFPPRFSGRQFPNYSSELNVNALELEDSALYLCASSLADRNGWNEQFFGPGTRLTVL.

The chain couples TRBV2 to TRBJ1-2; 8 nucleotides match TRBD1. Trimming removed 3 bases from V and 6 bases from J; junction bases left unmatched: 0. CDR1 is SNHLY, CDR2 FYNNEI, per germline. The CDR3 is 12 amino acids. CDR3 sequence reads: CASSETGDGYTF. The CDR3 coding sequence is TGTGCCAGCAGTGAGACAGGGGATGGCTACACCTTC.